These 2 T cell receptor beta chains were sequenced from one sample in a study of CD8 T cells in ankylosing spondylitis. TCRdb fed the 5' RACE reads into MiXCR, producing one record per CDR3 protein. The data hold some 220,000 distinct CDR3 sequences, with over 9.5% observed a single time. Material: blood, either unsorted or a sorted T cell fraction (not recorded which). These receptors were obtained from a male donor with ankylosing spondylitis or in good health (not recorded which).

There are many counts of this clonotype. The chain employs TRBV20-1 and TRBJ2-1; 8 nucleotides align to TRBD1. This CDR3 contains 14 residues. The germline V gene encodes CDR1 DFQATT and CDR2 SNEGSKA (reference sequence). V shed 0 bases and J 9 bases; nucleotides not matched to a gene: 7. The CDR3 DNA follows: TGCAGTGCTAGAGATCGCAGGGGGCTCGGTGAGCAGTTCTTC. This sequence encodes CSARDRRGLGEQFF.

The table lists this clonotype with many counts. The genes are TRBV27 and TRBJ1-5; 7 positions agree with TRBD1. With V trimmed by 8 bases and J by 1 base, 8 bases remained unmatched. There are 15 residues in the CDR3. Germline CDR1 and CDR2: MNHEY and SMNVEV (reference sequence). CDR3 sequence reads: CASALTTGSNQPQHF. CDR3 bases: TGTGCCAGCGCCCTGACGACAGGGAGCAATCAGCCCCAGCATTTT.